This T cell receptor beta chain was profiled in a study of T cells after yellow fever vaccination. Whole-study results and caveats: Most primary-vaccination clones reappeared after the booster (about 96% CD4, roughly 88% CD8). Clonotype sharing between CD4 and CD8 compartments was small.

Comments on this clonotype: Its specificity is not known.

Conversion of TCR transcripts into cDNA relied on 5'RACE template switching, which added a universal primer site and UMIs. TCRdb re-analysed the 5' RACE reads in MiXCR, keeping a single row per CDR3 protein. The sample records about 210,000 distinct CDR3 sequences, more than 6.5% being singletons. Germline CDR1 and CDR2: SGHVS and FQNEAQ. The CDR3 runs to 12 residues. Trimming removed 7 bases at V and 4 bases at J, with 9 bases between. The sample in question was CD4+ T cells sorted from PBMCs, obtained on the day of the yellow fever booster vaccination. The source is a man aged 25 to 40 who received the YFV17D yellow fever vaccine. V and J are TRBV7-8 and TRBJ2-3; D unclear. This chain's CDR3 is CASTQGSDTQYF. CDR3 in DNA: TGTGCCAGCACTCAAGGGTCAGATACGCAGTATTTT.